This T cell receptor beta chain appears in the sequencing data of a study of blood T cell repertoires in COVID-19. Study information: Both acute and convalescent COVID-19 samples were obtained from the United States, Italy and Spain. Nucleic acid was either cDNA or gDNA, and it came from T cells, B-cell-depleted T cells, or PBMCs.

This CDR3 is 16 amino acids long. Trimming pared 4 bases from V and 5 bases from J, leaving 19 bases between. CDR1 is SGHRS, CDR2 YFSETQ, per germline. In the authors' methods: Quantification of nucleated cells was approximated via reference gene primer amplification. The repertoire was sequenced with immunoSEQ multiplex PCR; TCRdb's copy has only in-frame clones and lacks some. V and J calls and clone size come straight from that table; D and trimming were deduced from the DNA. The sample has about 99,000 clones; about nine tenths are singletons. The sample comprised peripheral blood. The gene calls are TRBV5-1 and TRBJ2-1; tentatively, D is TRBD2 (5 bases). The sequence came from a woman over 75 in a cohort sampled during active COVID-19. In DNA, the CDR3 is TGCGCCAGCAGCGATCTCCGGGGAGCGGCGAACAATGAGCAGTTCTTC. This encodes CASSDLRGAANNEQFF.